The sequence of this T cell receptor (beta chain) was determined in a study of shared clonotypes between healthy human individuals. Study-wide context: Plates per donor: three CD4 naive, three CD4 memory, two CD8 naive, one CD8 memory.

This clone was observed a few times. Its antigen is currently unknown. V lost 5 bases and J lost 2, with 19 bases in between. CDR1 and CDR2 from the germline V gene are MNHEY and SMNVEV (reference sequence). CDR3 size: 16 residues. The authors' processing: Filtering differed for immunoSEQ, which gave only junction sequences without quality scores. Clones were read by immunoSEQ multiplex PCR, and TCRdb kept only the in-frame ones, dropping some. The V and J calls and clone size come from that table; D and trimming were worked out from the DNA. Seen here are about 710,000 clones, roughly 72% observed once, and the top ten hold 1.5% to 2%. General study results and limits: Naive subsets tended to show greater estimated richness than memory subsets. Clonotypes not shared had lower generation probabilities than those common to all four donors.

The specimen sequenced was memory CD4+ T cells sorted from blood. Subset described: CD45RA-negative fraction. The TCR sequence derives from a woman aged 25 to 39 in good health. V and J are TRBV27 and TRBJ2-7; TRBD2 is a possible D gene (6 bases). The chain's CDR3 is CASSIKWIGGTYEQYF. Written as DNA, the CDR3 is TGTGCCAGCAGTATTAAGTGGATTGGGGGGACCTACGAGCAGTACTTC.